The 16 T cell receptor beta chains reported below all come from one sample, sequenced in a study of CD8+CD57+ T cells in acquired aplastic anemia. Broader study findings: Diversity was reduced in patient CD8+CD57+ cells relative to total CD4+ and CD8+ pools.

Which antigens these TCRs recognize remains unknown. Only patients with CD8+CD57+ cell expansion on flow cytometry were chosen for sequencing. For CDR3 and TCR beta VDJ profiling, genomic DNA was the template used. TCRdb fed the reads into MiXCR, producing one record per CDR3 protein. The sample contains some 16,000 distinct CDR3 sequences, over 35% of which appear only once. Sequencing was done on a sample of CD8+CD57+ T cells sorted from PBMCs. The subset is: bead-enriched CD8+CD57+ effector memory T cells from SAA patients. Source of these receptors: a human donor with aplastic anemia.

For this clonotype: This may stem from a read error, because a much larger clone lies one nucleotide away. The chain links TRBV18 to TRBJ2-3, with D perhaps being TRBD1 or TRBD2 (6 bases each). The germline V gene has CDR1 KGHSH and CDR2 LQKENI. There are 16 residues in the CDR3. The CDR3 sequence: CASPPGWGALQGTQYF. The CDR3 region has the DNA TGTGCCAGCCCACCGGGATGGGGGGCCCTGCAAGGTACGCAGTATTTT.

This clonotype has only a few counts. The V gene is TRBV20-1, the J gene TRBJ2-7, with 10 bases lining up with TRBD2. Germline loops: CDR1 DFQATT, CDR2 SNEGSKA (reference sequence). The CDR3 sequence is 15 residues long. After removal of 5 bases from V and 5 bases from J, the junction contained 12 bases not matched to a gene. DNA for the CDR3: TGCAGTGCTGTACCTACTCTAGCGGGAGATAACGAGCAGTACTTC. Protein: CSAVPTLAGDNEQYF.

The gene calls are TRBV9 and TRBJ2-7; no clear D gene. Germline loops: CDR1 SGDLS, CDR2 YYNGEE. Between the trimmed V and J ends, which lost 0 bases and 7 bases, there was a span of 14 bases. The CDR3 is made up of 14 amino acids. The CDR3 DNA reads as TGTGCCAGCAGCGTAGTTAAGTTCCCCGGGGAGCAGTACTTC. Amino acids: CASSVVKFPGEQYF. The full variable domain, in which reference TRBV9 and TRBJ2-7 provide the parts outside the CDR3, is DSGVTQTPKHLITATGQRVTLRCSPRSGDLSVYWYQQSLDQGLQFLIQYYNGEERAKGNILERFSAQQFPDLHSELNLSSLELGDSALYFCASSVVKFPGEQYFGPGTRLTVT.

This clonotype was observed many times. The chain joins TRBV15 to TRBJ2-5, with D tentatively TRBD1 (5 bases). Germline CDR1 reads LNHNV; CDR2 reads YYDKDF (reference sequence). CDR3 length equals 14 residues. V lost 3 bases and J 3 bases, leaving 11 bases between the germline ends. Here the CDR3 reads CATSSLGQEETQYF. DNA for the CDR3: TGTGCCACCAGCAGCTTGGGGCAGGAAGAGACCCAGTACTTC.

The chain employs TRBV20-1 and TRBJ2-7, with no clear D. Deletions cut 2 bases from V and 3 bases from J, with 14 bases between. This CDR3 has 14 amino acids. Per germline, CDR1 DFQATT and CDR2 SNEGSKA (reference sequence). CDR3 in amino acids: CSARTGPSNYEQYF. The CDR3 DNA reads TGCAGTGCTAGAACCGGACCATCGAACTACGAGCAGTACTTC.

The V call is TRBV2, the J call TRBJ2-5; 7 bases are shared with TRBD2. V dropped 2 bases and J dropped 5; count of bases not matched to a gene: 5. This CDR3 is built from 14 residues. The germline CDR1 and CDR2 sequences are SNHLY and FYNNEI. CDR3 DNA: TGTGCCAGCAGTGAACGACTAGCTGGGGAGACCCAGTACTTC. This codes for CASSERLAGETQYF.

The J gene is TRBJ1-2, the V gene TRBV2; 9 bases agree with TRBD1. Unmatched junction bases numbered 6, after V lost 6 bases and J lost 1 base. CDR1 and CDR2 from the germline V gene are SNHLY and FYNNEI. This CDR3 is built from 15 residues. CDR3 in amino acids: CASSAGTGLNYGYTF. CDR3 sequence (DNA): TGTGCCAGCAGCGCCGGGACAGGGCTTAACTATGGCTACACCTTC. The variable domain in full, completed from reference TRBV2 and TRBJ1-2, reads EPEVTQTPSHQVTQMGQEVILRCVPISNHLYFYWYRQILGQKVEFLVSFYNNEISEKSEIFDDQFSVERPDGSNFTLKIRSTKLEDSAMYFCASSAGTGLNYGYTFGSGTRLTVV.

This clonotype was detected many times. The chain's CDR3 is CSARDLTSDFYEQYF. Here the CDR3 DNA reads TGCAGTGCTAGAGATCTGACTAGCGATTTCTACGAGCAGTACTTC. V and J are TRBV20-1 and TRBJ2-7; 8 bases agree with TRBD2. V shed 0 bases and J 3 bases; nucleotides not matched to a gene: 7. There are 15 residues in the CDR3. Germline-derived CDR1 and CDR2 are DFQATT and SNEGSKA (reference sequence).

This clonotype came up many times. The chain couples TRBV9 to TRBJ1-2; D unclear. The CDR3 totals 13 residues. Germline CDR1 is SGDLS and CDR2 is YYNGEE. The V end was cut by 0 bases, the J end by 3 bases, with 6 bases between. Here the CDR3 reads CASSVGGDYGYTF. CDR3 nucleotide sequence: TGTGCCAGCAGCGTAGGTGGGGACTATGGCTACACCTTC.

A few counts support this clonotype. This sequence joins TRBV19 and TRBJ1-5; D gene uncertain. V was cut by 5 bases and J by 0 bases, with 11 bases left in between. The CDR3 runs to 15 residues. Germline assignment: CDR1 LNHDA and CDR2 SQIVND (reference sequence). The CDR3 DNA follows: TGTGCCAGTAGTTCCTCATCTTATAGCAATCAGCCCCAGCATTTT. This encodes CASSSSSYSNQPQHF.

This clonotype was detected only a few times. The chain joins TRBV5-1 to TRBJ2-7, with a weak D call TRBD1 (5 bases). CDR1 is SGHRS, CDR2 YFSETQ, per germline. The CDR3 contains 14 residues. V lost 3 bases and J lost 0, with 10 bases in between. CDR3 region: CASSSWGSSYEQYF. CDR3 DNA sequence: TGCGCCAGCAGCTCCTGGGGCAGCTCCTACGAGCAGTACTTC.

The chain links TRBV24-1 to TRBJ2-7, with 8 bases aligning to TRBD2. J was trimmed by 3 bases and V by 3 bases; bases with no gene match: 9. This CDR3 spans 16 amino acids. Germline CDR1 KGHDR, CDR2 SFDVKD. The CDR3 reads CATSDPLTSDLYEQYF. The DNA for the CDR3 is TGTGCCACCAGTGATCCGCTGACTAGCGATCTCTACGAGCAGTACTTC.

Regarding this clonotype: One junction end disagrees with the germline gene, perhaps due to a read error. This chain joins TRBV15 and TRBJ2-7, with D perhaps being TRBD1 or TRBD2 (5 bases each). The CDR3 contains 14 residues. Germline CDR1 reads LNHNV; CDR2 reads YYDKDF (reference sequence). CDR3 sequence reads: CATSSLAWDLPWWF. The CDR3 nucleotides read TGTGCCACCAGCAGCTTGGCCTGGGACCTACCCTGGTGGTTC.

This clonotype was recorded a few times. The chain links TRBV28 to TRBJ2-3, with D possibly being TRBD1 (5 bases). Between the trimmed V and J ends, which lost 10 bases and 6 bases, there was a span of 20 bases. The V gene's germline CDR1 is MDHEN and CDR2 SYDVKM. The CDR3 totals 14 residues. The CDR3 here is CATSGSLGWDTQYF. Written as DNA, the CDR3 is TGTGCCACCTCAGGGTCGCTTGGGTGGGATACGCAGTATTTT.

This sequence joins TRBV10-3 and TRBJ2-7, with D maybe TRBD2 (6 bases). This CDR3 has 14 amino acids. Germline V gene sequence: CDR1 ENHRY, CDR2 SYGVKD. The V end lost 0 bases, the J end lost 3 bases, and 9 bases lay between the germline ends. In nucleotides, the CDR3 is TGTGCCATCAGTGAGTCGAGGGAGGTCTACGAGCAGTACTTC. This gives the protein CAISESREVYEQYF.

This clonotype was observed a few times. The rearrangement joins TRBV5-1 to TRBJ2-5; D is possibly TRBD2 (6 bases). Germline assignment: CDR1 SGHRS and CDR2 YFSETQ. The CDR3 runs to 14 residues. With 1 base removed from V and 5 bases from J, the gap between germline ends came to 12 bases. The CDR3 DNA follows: TGCGCCAGCAGCTTGATTCGGCGGGACGAGACCCAGTACTTC. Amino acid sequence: CASSLIRRDETQYF.